Below, 31 T cell receptor beta chains from the same sample are listed, as sequenced in a study of shared clonotypes between healthy human individuals. Here immunoSEQ multiplex PCR was the method, and the copy in TCRdb shows in-frame clones only, minus some. The repertoire holds some 500,000 clones, with approximately 71% as singletons. Sequencing used PBMCs. These receptors were collected from a woman aged 40 to 50 in good health. Some clones in this sample may be carry-over from other donors' samples.

A single count supports this clone. The chain joins TRBV29-1 to TRBJ2-1, with D perhaps TRBD1 (7 bases). This CDR3 comprises 12 residues. Trimming shortened V by 6 bases and J by 10 bases, and 16 bases separated the two germline ends. Germline loops: CDR1 SQVTM, CDR2 ANQGSEA. CDR3 coding DNA: TGCAGCGTGCGGGGACAGTTACTAGAGCAGTTCTTC. Protein product: CSVRGQLLEQFF.

This clone showed up many times. Written as DNA, the CDR3 is TGCGCCAGCAGCCCGAGTCACACTAGCGGGAGCCAACCGTACTTC. This gives the protein CASSPSHTSGSQPYF. The rearrangement joins TRBV4-1 to TRBJ2-7; 11 nucleotides align to TRBD2. This CDR3 is 15 amino acids long. J was trimmed by 12 bases and V by 4 bases; bases with no gene match: 14. Germline V gene lookup returns CDR1 MGHRA and CDR2 YSYEKL.

The chain couples TRBV6-1 to TRBJ2-3; D gene unclear. Deletions cut 0 bases from V and 6 bases from J, with 7 bases between. The germline gives CDR1 MNHNS, CDR2 SASEGT. The CDR3 has 13 amino acids. DNA for the CDR3: TGTGCCAGCAGTGAAGCGTACGGGGATACGCAGTATTTT. Translation gives CASSEAYGDTQYF.

About this clone itself: With a far larger clone one base away, a read error is the likely cause. The chain has TRBV11-2 and TRBJ1-2, with D perhaps matching TRBD1 (6 bases). CDR3 size: 14 residues. V was cut by 4 bases and J by 12 bases, with 21 bases left in between. Germline CDR1 and CDR2: SGHAT and FQNNGV. In DNA form, the CDR3 reads TGTGCCAGCAGCTATGCGGGGGCGGGCGGCGGCCACACCTTC. Translation gives CASSYAGAGGGHTF.

The chain joins TRBV9 to TRBJ2-3; TRBD2 aligns across 9 bases. The CDR3 length is 20 residues. Germline trimming cut 4 bases from V and 2 bases from J; bases unmatched to any gene: 20. Germline loops: CDR1 SGDLS, CDR2 YYNGEE. CDR3 DNA: TGTGCCAGCAGCAACCCAGCGGGAGGCCTCGCACTCAAGCACACAGATACGCAGTATTTT. It encodes CASSNPAGGLALKHTDTQYF.

The V call is TRBV9, the J call TRBJ1-2, with 9 bases identical to TRBD1. Trimming removed 4 bases from V and 5 bases from J; junction bases left unmatched: 9. The length of the CDR3 is 15 residues. The germline V gene encodes CDR1 SGDLS and CDR2 YYNGEE. In DNA, the CDR3 is TGTGCCAGCAGCACACAGGGGGCGGGGACGTATGGCTACACCTTC. Protein product: CASSTQGAGTYGYTF.

The J gene is TRBJ2-7, the V gene TRBV7-8; 11 bases are a match to TRBD2. In germline, CDR1 is SGHVS, CDR2 FQNEAQ. V gave up 5 bases and J gave up 6 bases; unmatched junction bases: 6. The CDR3 has 14 amino acids. CDR3 sequence (DNA): TGTGCCAGCAGCCCTACTAGCGGGAGAATCGAGCAGTACTTC. Residues: CASSPTSGRIEQYF.

Ten or more counts support this clone. Distinct nucleotide sequences in the sample also encode this CDR3. The V call is TRBV7-3, the J call TRBJ2-3, with a weak D call TRBD2 (5 bases). The CDR3 has 17 residues. V was pared by 1 base and J by 0 bases, with 14 bases between. Germline lookup yields CDR1 SGHTA and CDR2 FQGTGA. CDR3 in amino acids: CASSLSALATSTDTQYF. The CDR3 DNA reads as TGTGCCAGCAGCTTAAGCGCTCTAGCAACTAGCACAGATACGCAGTATTTT. Filled out from reference TRBV7-3 and TRBJ2-3, the complete variable domain reads GAGVSQTPSNKVTEKGKYVELRCDPISGHTALYWYRQSLGQGPEFLIYFQGTGAADDSGLPNDRFFAVRPEGSVSTLKIQRTERGDSAVYLCASSLSALATSTDTQYFGPGTRLTVL.

The CDR3 bases are TGTGCCACCAGCGGGTCCGGGGCCGAGCAGTTCTTC. Encoded protein: CATSGSGAEQFF. The chain uses TRBV15 and TRBJ2-1; TRBD1 or TRBD2 may be the D gene (5 bases each). From germline, CDR1 is LNHNV and CDR2 YYDKDF (reference sequence). V lost 5 bases and J lost 10, with 12 bases in between. The CDR3 sequence is 12 residues long.

V and J are TRBV4-3 and TRBJ2-5; tentatively, D is TRBD2 (5 bases). The germline gives CDR1 LGHNA, CDR2 YSLEER. The CDR3 length is 15 residues. V was cut by 1 base and J by 1 base, with 10 bases left in between. The CDR3 coding sequence is TGCGCCAGCAGCCAAGGCACGGGGTTCCAAGAGACCCAGTACTTC. It yields the protein CASSQGTGFQETQYF.

For this clone: With a far larger clone one base away, a read error is the likely cause. Other DNA sequences from this sample encode an identical CDR3 as well. This chain links TRBV27 with TRBJ1-1; D not resolved. In germline, CDR1 is MNHEY, CDR2 SMNVEV (reference sequence). This CDR3 region has 13 residues. CDR3 amino acids: CASSLWGSREAFF. As DNA, the CDR3 is TGTGCCAGCAGCTTATGGGGATCCAGGGAAGCTTTCTTT.

This clone was counted a single time. A far larger clone is a single base away, which makes a read error likely. Other DNA sequences from this sample encode an identical CDR3 as well. The V and J genes are TRBV7-3 and TRBJ2-7; D gene unclear. The germline V gene encodes CDR1 SGHTA and CDR2 FQGTGA. V dropped 5 bases and J dropped 2 bases, with 22 bases sitting between them. The CDR3 sequence is 17 residues long. The CDR3 reads CASSLEVGLHVPYEQYF. The CDR3 bases are TGTGCCAGCAGCCTAGAGGTCGGTCTTCATGTCCCCTACGAGCAGTACTTC. Based on the CDR3 plus reference TRBV7-3 and TRBJ2-7, the full variable domain is GAGVSQTPSNKVTEKGKYVELRCDPISGHTALYWYRQSLGQGPEFLIYFQGTGAADDSGLPNDRFFAVRPEGSVSTLKIQRTERGDSAVYLCASSLEVGLHVPYEQYFGPGTRLTVT.

The J gene is TRBJ2-7, the V gene TRBV10-3; 15 bases map to TRBD2. J gave up 7 bases and V 3 bases, and 1 base lay outside the gene matches. Germline CDR1 ENHRY, CDR2 SYGVKD. The CDR3 has 14 amino acids. In nucleotides, the CDR3 is TGTGCCATCAGTGATGGGACTAGCGGGAGGGAGCAGTACTTC. Its protein is CAISDGTSGREQYF.

The chain uses TRBV10-1 and TRBJ2-7, with 9 positions matching TRBD1. Trimming removed 4 bases from V and 1 base from J; junction bases left unmatched: 8. The CDR3 totals 16 residues. Germline assignment: CDR1 WNHNN and CDR2 SYGVQD (reference sequence). The CDR3 DNA sequence: TGCGCCAGCAGTGGGGGACAGGGTTTGGGTTCCTACGAGCAGTACTTC. Translation: CASSGGQGLGSYEQYF.

V usage is TRBV6-1 and J usage is TRBJ2-7, with TRBD2 matching 7 bases. V trimming: 0 bases; J trimming: 5 bases; junction bases outside the gene matches: 7. The CDR3 is made up of 15 amino acids. The V gene's germline CDR1 is MNHNS and CDR2 SASEGT. The DNA for the CDR3 is TGTGCCAGCAGTGAAGCCCGGCGGGAGTACGACGAGCAGTACTTC. Protein product: CASSEARREYDEQYF.

The chain combines TRBV4-2 with TRBJ2-7, with 13 bases matching TRBD2. Trimming took 0 bases from V and 5 from J; bases not matched to a gene: 10. The CDR3 extends over 18 amino acids. Germline V CDR1 and CDR2: LGHNA, YNFKEQ. This CDR3 is CASSQELAGGPFFHEQYF. For the CDR3, the DNA is TGTGCCAGCAGCCAAGAACTAGCGGGAGGGCCTTTTTTCCACGAGCAGTACTTC.

The genes are TRBV5-1 and TRBJ1-2, with 9 bases matching TRBD1. Per germline, CDR1 SGHRS and CDR2 YFSETQ. The CDR3 is 13 residues long. The V gene end was trimmed by 6 bases and the J gene end by 10 bases; junction bases not matched to a gene: 10. In DNA, the CDR3 is TGCGCCAGCAACTTAGGGGGACAGGGCTACTACACCTTC. It specifies CASNLGGQGYYTF.

The chain carries TRBV7-2 and TRBJ2-3; D is ambiguous. Germline assignment: CDR1 SGHTA and CDR2 FQGNSA. V was cut by 4 bases and J by 6 bases, with 8 bases left in between. The CDR3 covers 12 residues. Written as DNA, the CDR3 is TGTGCCAGCAGCTCGTCGAGGGATACGCAGTATTTT. This sequence encodes CASSSSRDTQYF.

The chain recombines TRBV6-1 with TRBJ2-5; 8 bases agree with TRBD2. The V gene's germline CDR1 is MNHNS and CDR2 SASEGT. The CDR3 is made up of 15 amino acids. Trimming cost V 3 bases and J 7 bases; bases outside gene matches: 10. DNA of the CDR3: TGTGCCAGCAGTGAGCTTGGTAGCAGCGGGGGGACCCAGTACTTC. The encoded protein is CASSELGSSGGTQYF.

The chain has TRBV11-2 and TRBJ1-2, with TRBD1 as a possible D gene (5 bases). With 1 base removed from V and 2 bases from J, the gap between germline ends came to 5 bases. This CDR3 region has 13 residues. The germline V gene encodes CDR1 SGHAT and CDR2 FQNNGV. CDR3 protein: CASSLAGNYGYTF. The DNA of the CDR3 is TGTGCCAGCAGCTTAGCAGGGAACTATGGCTACACCTTC.

A few counts support this clone. This chain links TRBV7-2 with TRBJ1-5; perhaps TRBD1 as D (6 bases). V gave up 3 bases and J gave up 4 bases, with 7 bases separating them. This CDR3 spans 13 amino acids. Germline V gene sequence: CDR1 SGHTA, CDR2 FQGNSA. The CDR3 bases are TGTGCCAGCAGCTTCGACAGGAATCAGCCCCAGCATTTT. It translates to CASSFDRNQPQHF.

V and J are TRBV7-2 and TRBJ2-7, with a weak D call TRBD2 (6 bases). This CDR3 is built from 14 residues. Germline V lookup: CDR1 SGHTA, CDR2 FQGNSA. Trimming shortened V by 2 bases and J by 3 bases, and 11 bases separated the two germline ends. The CDR3 DNA sequence: TGTGCCAGCAGCTTAATGGAGGGTTACTACGAGCAGTACTTC. The encoded protein is CASSLMEGYYEQYF.

CDR3: CASSQKADPSTDTQYF. The CDR3 DNA reads TGTGCCAGCAGCCAGAAAGCGGACCCGAGCACAGATACGCAGTATTTT. The chain carries TRBV9 and TRBJ2-3, with D perhaps matching TRBD2 (5 bases). CDR3 length: 16 amino acids. CDR1 and CDR2 (germline): SGDLS, YYNGEE. The V and J ends lost 4 bases and 0 bases respectively, with 15 bases between them.

The chain carries TRBV4-2 and TRBJ2-3; the D gene is possibly TRBD2 (6 bases). The CDR3 is 16 amino acids. Germline V gene data show CDR1 as LGHNA and CDR2 as YNFKEQ. V was clipped by 1 base and J by 7 bases, with 18 bases between them. This chain's CDR3 is CASSQVGTLRSHTQYF. The CDR3 DNA is TGTGCCAGCAGCCAAGTCGGGACTCTACGCTCTCATACGCAGTATTTT.

This clone was observed once. The gene calls are TRBV25-1 and TRBJ1-1, with D tentatively TRBD1 (5 bases). In germline, CDR1 is MGHDK, CDR2 SYGVNS. Trimming took off 3 bases at V and 3 bases at J, with 17 bases between the two ends. This CDR3 is 16 amino acids long. CDR3 protein: CASSDLWVKGYTEAFF. CDR3 in DNA: TGTGCCAGCAGTGATCTCTGGGTGAAGGGGTACACTGAAGCTTTCTTT.

The chain couples TRBV2 to TRBJ2-3, with 10 bases aligning to TRBD2. V lost 7 bases, J lost 6 bases, and 7 bases stayed unmatched. CDR1 and CDR2 from the germline V gene are SNHLY and FYNNEI. The CDR3 runs to 14 residues. DNA for the CDR3: TGTGCCAGCAAGACTAGCGGGTGGCGGGATACGCAGTATTTT. It specifies CASKTSGWRDTQYF. Based on the CDR3 plus reference TRBV2 and TRBJ2-3, the full variable domain is EPEVTQTPSHQVTQMGQEVILRCVPISNHLYFYWYRQILGQKVEFLVSFYNNEISEKSEIFDDQFSVERPDGSNFTLKIRSTKLEDSAMYFCASKTSGWRDTQYFGPGTRLTVL.

This rearrangement joins TRBV5-1 to TRBJ2-3, with 8 bases that match TRBD2. V lost 1 base, J lost 4 bases, and 8 bases stayed unmatched. This CDR3 comprises 16 residues. Germline V gene lookup returns CDR1 SGHRS and CDR2 YFSETQ. For the CDR3, the DNA is TGCGCCAGCAGCTTGATGGGGGCGACTAGCGCAGATACGCAGTATTTT. Translated: CASSLMGATSADTQYF. Variable domain in full (rest from reference TRBV5-1 and TRBJ2-3): KAGVTQTPRYLIKTRGQQVTLSCSPISGHRSVSWYQQTPGQGLQFLFEYFSETQRNKGNFPGRFSGRQFSNSRSEMNVSTLELGDSALYLCASSLMGATSADTQYFGPGTRLTVL.

A word on this clone: A far bigger clonotype differs at one base, so this is likely a read error. This chain connects TRBV29-1 to TRBJ2-1; 7 nucleotides align to TRBD2. In germline, CDR1 is SQVTM, CDR2 ANQGSEA. CDR3 length: 15 amino acids. V lost 4 bases and J lost 9; bases outside the gene matches: 15. The CDR3 loop is CSVGDPSTGGSEQFF. CDR3 nucleotide sequence: TGCAGCGTTGGGGATCCTTCGACTGGCGGGAGTGAGCAGTTCTTC.

On this clone itself: It is likely a read error, because the conserved phenylalanine at the end of the CDR3 is missing. The V call is TRBV7-2, the J call TRBJ2-2, with 7 bases lining up with TRBD2. The CDR3 has 15 amino acids. Per the germline V gene, CDR1 is SGHTA and CDR2 is FQGNSA. CDR3 sequence: CASSLSGMNTGELFL. The CDR3 DNA follows: TGTGCCAGCAGCTTGAGCGGGATGAACACTGGGGAGCTGTTTCTT.

The V and J genes are TRBV7-2 and TRBJ2-3; no reliable D call. The CDR3 sequence is 12 residues long. Deletions cut 8 bases from V and 2 bases from J, with 8 bases between. CDR1 and CDR2 (germline): SGHTA, FQGNSA. The CDR3 loop reads CASARNTDTQYF. DNA for the CDR3: TGTGCCAGCGCGAGAAACACAGATACGCAGTATTTT.

The chain employs TRBV28 and TRBJ2-5; D may correspond to TRBD1 or TRBD2 (5 bases each). V shed 1 base and J shed 2 bases, with 8 bases lying between them. Germline CDR1 reads MDHEN; CDR2 reads SYDVKM. This CDR3 spans 14 amino acids. The CDR3 is CASSLLGVQETQYF. CDR3 nucleotide sequence: TGTGCCAGCAGTTTATTGGGGGTTCAAGAGACCCAGTACTTC.